This TCR beta chain was sequenced for a study of TIL therapy for anti-PD-1-resistant metastatic lung cancer. Study summary: By whole-exome sequencing, median non-synonymous tumor mutation burden was over 1.2 mutations per megabase.

This was the immunoSEQ v3 assay. Profiling relied on immunoSEQ multiplex PCR, and the TCRdb table lists in-frame clones only, not all of them. The table lists 25,000 to 30,000 clones, roughly two thirds of them singletons. Time point meaning: pre-treatment sample, taken before nivolumab and TIL therapy. The tumor samples were excised metastases, mostly pleural nodules or supraclavicular lymph nodes. Tumor harvest preceded PD-1/PD-L1 blockade, followed by nivolumab treatment. Between the trimmed V and J ends, which lost 0 bases and 1 base, there was a span of 10 bases. Per germline, CDR1 SGHNT and CDR2 YYREEE (reference sequence). The CDR3 is made up of 15 amino acids. Findings and caveats of the study: Treatment-naive, never-smoker and oncogene-addicted patients were overrepresented in this highly selected cohort.

About this clone: The antigen is undetermined.

The chain combines TRBV5-4 with TRBJ1-1; D may be TRBD1 (5 bases). The sequence came from a woman between 30 and 80 years old with non-small cell lung cancer. Material: tumor tissue, obtained at baseline. This CDR3 reads CASSLDPGRNTEAFF. DNA of the CDR3: TGTGCCAGCAGCTTGGACCCGGGGCGGAACACTGAAGCTTTCTTT. The full variable domain, its missing parts supplied by reference TRBV5-4 and TRBJ1-1, is ETGVTQSPTHLIKTRGQQVTLRCSSQSGHNTVSWYQQALGQGPQFIFQYYREEENGRGNFPPRFSGLQFPNYSSELNVNALELDDSALYLCASSLDPGRNTEAFFGQGTRLTVV.